This T cell receptor beta chain stems from a study of OX40 agonist ivuxolimab in advanced cancers. Trimming shortened V by 4 bases and J by 6 bases, and 7 bases separated the two germline ends. CDR3 length: 12 amino acids. CDR1 SNHLY and CDR2 FYNNEI come from the germline V gene. TCRdb's table, derived via immunoSEQ multiplex PCR, lists solely in-frame clones and lacks some. The table has 79,000 or so clones, around 85% seen once; the top ten hold approximately 0.61%. This chain connects TRBV2 to TRBJ2-1, with no clear D. The sequence derives from an adult with an advanced solid tumor such as melanoma, head and neck, liver or kidney cancer. Source: CD4+ or CD8+ T cells sorted from blood, taken in a trial of the OX40 agonist ivuxolimab. The CDR3 coding sequence is TGTGCCAGCAGTGGTCCTTCCAATGAGCAGTTCTTC. It translates to CASSGPSNEQFF. The complete variable domain, with remaining parts taken from reference TRBV2 and TRBJ2-1, reads EPEVTQTPSHQVTQMGQEVILRCVPISNHLYFYWYRQILGQKVEFLVSFYNNEISEKSEIFDDQFSVERPDGSNFTLKIRSTKLEDSAMYFCASSGPSNEQFFGPGTRLTVL.